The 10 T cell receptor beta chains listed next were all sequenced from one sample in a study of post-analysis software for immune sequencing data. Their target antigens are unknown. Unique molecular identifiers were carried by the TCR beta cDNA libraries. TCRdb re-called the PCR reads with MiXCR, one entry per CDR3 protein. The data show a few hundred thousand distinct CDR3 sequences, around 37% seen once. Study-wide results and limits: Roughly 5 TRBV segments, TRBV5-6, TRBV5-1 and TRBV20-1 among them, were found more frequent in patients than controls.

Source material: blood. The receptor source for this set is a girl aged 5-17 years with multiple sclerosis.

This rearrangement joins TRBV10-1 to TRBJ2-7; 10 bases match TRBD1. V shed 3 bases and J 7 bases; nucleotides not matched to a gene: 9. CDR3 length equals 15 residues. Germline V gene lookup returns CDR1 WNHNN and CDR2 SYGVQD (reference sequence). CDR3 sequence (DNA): TGCGCCAGCAGTGAAGGAGGGACAGGGGCCGTGGAGCAGTACTTC. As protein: CASSEGGTGAVEQYF.

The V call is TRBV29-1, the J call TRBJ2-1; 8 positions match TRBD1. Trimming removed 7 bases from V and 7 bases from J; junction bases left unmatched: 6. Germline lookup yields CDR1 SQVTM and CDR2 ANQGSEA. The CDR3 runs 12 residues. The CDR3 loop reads CSAGGRWNEQFF. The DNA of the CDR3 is TGCAGCGCAGGGGGCCGATGGAATGAGCAGTTCTTC.

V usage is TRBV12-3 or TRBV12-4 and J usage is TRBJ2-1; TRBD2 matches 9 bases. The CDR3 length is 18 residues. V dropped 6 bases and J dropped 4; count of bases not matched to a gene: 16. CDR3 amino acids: CASSNTLWSGGTYNEQFF. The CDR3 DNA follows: TGTGCCAGCAGCAATACCCTTTGGAGCGGGGGGACATACAATGAGCAGTTCTTC.

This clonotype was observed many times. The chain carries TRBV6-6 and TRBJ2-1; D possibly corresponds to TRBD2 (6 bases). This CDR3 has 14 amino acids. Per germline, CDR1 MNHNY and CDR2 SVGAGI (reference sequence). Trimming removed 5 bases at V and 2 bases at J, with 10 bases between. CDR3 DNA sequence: TGTGCCAGCAGTCCCGGGACTGCCTACAATGAGCAGTTCTTC. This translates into CASSPGTAYNEQFF.

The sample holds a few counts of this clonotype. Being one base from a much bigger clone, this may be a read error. CDR3 nucleotides: TGTGCCAGCAGCTCGGGACGTCAAGAGACCCAGTACTTC. Encoded protein: CASSSGRQETQYF. The chain has TRBV9 and TRBJ2-5; D possibly uses TRBD1 or TRBD2 (5 bases each). The CDR3 length is 13 residues. CDR1 is SGDLS, CDR2 YYNGEE, per germline. V dropped 4 bases and J dropped 2 bases, with 9 bases sitting between them.

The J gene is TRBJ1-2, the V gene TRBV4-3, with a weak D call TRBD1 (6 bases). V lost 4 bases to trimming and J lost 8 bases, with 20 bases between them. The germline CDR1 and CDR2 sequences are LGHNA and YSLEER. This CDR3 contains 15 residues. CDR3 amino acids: CASSPWPNGGRGYTF. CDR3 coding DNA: TGCGCCAGCAGCCCTTGGCCGAACGGGGGCCGCGGCTACACCTTC.

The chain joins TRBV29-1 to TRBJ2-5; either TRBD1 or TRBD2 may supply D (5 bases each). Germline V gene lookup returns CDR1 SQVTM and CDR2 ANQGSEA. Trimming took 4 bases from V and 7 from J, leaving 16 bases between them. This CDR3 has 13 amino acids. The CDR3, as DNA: TGCAGCGTTGCTGGACTGCAGGGACGGACCCAGTACTTC. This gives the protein CSVAGLQGRTQYF.

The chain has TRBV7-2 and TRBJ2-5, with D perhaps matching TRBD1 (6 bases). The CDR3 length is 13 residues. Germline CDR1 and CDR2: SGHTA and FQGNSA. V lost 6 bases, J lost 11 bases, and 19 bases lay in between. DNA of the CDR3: TGTGCCAGCAGACCAGGGGTAGTCAATGAGCAGTACTTC. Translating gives CASRPGVVNEQYF.

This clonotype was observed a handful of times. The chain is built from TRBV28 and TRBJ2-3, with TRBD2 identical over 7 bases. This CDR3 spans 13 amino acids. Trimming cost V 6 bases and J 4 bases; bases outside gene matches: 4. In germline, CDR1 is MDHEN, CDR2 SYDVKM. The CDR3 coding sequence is TGTGCCAGCAGGGACGGGGGGTCAGATACGCAGTATTTT. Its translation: CASRDGGSDTQYF.

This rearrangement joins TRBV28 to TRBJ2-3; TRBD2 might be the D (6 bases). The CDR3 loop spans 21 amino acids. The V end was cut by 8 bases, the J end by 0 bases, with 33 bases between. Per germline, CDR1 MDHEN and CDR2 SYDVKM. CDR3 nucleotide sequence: TGTGCCAGCTCCGGGTTTAACCGATCGCCGGGACTGGAGACTAGCACAGATACGCAGTATTTT. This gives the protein CASSGFNRSPGLETSTDTQYF.